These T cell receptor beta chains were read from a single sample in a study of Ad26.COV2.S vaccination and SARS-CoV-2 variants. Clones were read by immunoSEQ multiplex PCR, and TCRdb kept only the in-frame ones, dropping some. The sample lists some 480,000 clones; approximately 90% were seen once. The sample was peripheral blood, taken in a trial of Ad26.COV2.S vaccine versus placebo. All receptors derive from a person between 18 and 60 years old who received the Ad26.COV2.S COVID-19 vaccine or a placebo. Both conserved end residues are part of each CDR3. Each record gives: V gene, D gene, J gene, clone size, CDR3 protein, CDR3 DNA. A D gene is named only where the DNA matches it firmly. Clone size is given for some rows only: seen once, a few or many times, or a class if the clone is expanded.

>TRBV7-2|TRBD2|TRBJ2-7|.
CASSSGLAGVREQYF
TGTGCCAGCAGCTCGGGACTAGCGGGAGTTAGGGAGCAGTACTTC
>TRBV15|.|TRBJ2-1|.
CATSRGTSGAYNEQFF
TGTGCCACCAGCAGAGGAACTTCGGGGGCCTACAATGAGCAGTTCTTC
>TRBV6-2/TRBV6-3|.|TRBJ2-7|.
CASSPSGTYEQYF
TGTGCCAGCAGTCCGAGTGGGACCTACGAGCAGTACTTC
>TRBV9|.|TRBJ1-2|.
CASSVSGIERYTF
TGTGCCAGCAGCGTTTCGGGAATTGAGCGCTACACCTTC
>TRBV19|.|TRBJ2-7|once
CASSIVQGPSEQYF
TGTGCCAGTAGTATAGTTCAGGGCCCCAGCGAGCAGTACTTC
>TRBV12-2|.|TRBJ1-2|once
CASRLQEGVVNYGYTF
TGTGCAAGTCGCTTGCAGGAAGGGGTAGTAAACTATGGCTACACCTTC
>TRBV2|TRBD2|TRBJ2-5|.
CASSGQAGVGETQYF
TGTGCCAGCAGTGGGCAAGCGGGAGTTGGAGAGACCCAGTACTTC
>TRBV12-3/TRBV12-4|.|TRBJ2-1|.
CASSLKGNEQFF
TGTGCCAGCAGTTTAAAAGGGAATGAGCAGTTCTTC
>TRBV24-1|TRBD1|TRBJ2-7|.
CATSTDREVDEQYF
TGTGCCACCAGTACAGACAGGGAAGTAGACGAGCAGTACTTC
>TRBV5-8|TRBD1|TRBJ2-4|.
CASREDVTGIGIQYF
TGTGCCAGCAGGGAAGACGTGACAGGGATAGGGATTCAGTACTTC
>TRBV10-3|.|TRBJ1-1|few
CAISEYQNTEAFF
TGTGCCATCAGTGAGTATCAAAACACTGAAGCTTTCTTT
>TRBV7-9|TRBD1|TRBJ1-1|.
CASSLSQGVNTEAFF
TGTGCCAGCAGCCTCTCACAGGGGGTAAACACTGAAGCTTTCTTT
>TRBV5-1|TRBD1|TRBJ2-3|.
CASSRDRLTDTQYF
TGCGCCAGCAGCCGGGACAGACTCACAGATACGCAGTATTTT
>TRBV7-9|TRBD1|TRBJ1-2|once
CASSLRTGYGYTF
TGTGCCAGCAGCCTCCGGACAGGATACGGCTACACCTTC
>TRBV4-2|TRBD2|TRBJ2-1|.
CASSQGIGLAGGGGNEQFF
TGTGCCAGCAGCCAAGGGATAGGGCTAGCGGGAGGAGGGGGCAATGAGCAGTTCTTC
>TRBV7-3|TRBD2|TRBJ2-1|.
CASSLDGLANNEQFF
TGTGCCAGCAGCTTAGATGGACTAGCGAACAATGAGCAGTTCTTC
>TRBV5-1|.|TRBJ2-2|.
CASSLVRGNTGELFF
TGCGCCAGCAGCTTGGTTCGGGGAAACACCGGGGAGCTGTTTTTT
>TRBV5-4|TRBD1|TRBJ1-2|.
CASSPGTGSGYTF
TGTGCCAGCAGCCCTGGGACAGGTTCTGGCTACACCTTC
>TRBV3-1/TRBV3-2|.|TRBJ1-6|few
CASSQEGKRGWPLHF
TGTGCCAGCAGCCAAGAGGGAAAAAGGGGTTGGCCCCTCCACTTT
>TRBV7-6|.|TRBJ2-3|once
CASSLADGDTQYF
TGTGCCAGCAGCTTAGCGGATGGAGATACGCAGTATTTT
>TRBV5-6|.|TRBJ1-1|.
CASSSTIRRASGTEAFF
TGTGCCAGCAGCTCAACGATCCGACGGGCCTCGGGAACTGAAGCTTTCTTT
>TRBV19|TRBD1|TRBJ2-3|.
CASSDRGHTDTQYF
TGTGCCAGCTCGGACAGGGGCCACACAGATACGCAGTATTTT
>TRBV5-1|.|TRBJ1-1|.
CASSLGIRRGTEAFF
TGCGCCAGCAGCTTGGGAATACGTAGGGGCACTGAAGCTTTCTTT
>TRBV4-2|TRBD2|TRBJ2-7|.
CASSLGLAGAVGEQYF
TGTGCCAGCAGCCTGGGACTAGCGGGAGCGGTAGGGGAGCAGTACTTC
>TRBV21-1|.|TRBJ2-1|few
CASSQAGALNEQFF
TGTGCCAGCAGCCAAGCGGGAGCTCTCAATGAGCAGTTCTTC
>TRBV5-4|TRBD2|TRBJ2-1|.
CASSPGGLAGSPSYNEQFF
TGTGCCAGCAGCCCCGGGGGCCTAGCGGGATCCCCCTCCTACAATGAGCAGTTCTTC
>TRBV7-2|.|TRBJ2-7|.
CASSPHRVRRAYEQYF
TGTGCCAGCAGCCCCCACCGTGTGCGGAGAGCCTACGAGCAGTACTTC
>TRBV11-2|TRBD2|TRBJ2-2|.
CASSSLRGGTGELFF
TGTGCCAGCAGCTCCTTACGCGGGGGCACCGGGGAGCTGTTTTTT
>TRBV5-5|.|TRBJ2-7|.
CASSLLGSSYEQYF
TGTGCCAGCAGCTTGCTGGGGAGCTCCTACGAGCAGTACTTC
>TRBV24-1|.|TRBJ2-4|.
CATSGGGTNIQYF
TGTGCCACCAGTGGCGGCGGGACAAACATTCAGTACTTC
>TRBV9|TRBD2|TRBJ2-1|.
CASSVREIAGVWSEQFF
TGTGCCAGCAGCGTAAGGGAAATAGCGGGAGTATGGAGTGAGCAGTTCTTC
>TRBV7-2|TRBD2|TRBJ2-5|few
CASRELAGETQYF
TGTGCCAGCAGGGAACTAGCGGGAGAGACCCAGTACTTC
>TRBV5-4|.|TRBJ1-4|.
CASSSPRVYNEKLFF
TGTGCCAGCAGCTCCCCGCGTGTTTATAATGAAAAACTGTTTTTT